This T cell receptor (beta chain) was sequenced for a study of yellow fever vaccine responses in identical twins. Findings and caveats of the study: Each twin's T cell response to the vaccine was reported to look partly convergent and partly personalized.

With regard to this clonotype: Antigen specificity is unknown.

TCRdb analysed the RT-PCR reads with MiXCR anew, one entry per CDR3 protein. The data show just over 3,000 distinct CDR3 sequences, with roughly 88% seen just once and about 3.1% held by the top ten. Trimming at V came to 6 bases and at J to 8 bases, leaving 13 bases not matched to a gene. The CDR3 runs 14 residues. Germline CDR1 DFQATT, CDR2 SNEGSKA (reference sequence). The chain carries TRBV20-1 and TRBJ2-3; TRBD1 matches 8 bases. The receptor was derived from a woman aged 18-29 years who received the yellow fever vaccine. The specimen was T cells from blood (PBMCs), unsorted or a sorted subset (not recorded which), collected before or after yellow fever vaccination (not recorded which). In nucleotides, the CDR3 is TGCAGTGCGTACCCGGGACAGGCTTCGGGTACGCAGTATTTT. Its protein product is CSAYPGQASGTQYF.